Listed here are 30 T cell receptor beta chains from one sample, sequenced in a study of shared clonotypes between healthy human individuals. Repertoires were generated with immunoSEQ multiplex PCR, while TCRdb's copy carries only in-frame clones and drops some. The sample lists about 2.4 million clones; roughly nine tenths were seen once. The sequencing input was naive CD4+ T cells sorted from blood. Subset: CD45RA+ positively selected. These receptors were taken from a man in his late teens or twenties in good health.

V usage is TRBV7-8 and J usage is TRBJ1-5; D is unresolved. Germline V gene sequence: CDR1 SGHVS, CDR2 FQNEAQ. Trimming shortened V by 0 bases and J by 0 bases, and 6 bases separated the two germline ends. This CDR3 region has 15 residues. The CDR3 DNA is TGTGCCAGCAGCTTAGCTCCTTATAGCAATCAGCCCCAGCATTTT. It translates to CASSLAPYSNQPQHF.

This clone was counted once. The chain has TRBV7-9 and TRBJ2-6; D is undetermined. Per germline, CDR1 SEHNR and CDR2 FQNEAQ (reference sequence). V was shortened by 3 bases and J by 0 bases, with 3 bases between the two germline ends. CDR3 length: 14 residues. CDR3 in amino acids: CASSFDSGANVLTF. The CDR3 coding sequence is TGTGCCAGCAGCTTTGACTCTGGGGCCAACGTCCTGACTTTC.

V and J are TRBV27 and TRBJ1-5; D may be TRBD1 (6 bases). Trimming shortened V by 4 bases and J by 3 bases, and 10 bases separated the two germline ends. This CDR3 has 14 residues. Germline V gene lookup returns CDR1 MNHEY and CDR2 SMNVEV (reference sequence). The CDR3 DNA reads TGTGCCAGCAGTTCCGGACAGTACAATCAGCCCCAGCATTTT. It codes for CASSSGQYNQPQHF.

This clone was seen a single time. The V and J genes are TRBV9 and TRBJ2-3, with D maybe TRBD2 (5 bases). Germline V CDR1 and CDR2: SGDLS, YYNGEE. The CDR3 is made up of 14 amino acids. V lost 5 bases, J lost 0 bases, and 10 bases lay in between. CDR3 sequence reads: CASSRGSSTDTQYF. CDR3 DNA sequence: TGTGCCAGCAGTCGAGGGAGTAGCACAGATACGCAGTATTTT.

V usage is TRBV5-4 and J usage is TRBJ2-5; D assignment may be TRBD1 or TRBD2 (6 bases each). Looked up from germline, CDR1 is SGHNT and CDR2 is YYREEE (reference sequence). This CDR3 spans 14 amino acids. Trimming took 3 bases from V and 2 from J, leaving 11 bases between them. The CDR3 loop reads CASSSGAQQETQYF. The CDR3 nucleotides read TGTGCCAGCAGCTCGGGGGCGCAGCAAGAGACCCAGTACTTC.

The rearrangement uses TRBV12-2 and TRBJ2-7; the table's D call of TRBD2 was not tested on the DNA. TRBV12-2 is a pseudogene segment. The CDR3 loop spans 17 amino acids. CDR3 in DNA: TGTGCAAGTCGCTTACTACCTAGCGGGAGGGCCGTCCACGAGCAGTACTTC. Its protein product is CASRLLPSGRAVHEQYF.

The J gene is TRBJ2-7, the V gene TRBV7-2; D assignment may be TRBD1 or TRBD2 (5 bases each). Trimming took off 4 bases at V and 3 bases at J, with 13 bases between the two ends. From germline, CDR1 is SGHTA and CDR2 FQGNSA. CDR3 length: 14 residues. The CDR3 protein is CASSSQRGSYEQYF. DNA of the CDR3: TGTGCCAGCAGCTCCCAGAGGGGAAGCTACGAGCAGTACTTC.

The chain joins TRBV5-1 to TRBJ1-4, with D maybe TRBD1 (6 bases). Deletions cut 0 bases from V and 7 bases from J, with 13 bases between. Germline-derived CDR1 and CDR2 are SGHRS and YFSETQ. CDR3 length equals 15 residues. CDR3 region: CASSLARGLGEKLFF. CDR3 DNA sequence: TGCGCCAGCAGCTTGGCCAGGGGCCTAGGTGAAAAACTGTTTTTT.

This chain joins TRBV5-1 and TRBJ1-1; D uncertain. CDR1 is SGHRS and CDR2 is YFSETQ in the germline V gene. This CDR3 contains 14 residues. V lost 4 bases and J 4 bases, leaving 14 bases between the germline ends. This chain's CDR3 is CASSQREGSTEAFF. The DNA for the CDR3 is TGCGCCAGCAGCCAGAGGGAAGGGTCCACTGAAGCTTTCTTT.

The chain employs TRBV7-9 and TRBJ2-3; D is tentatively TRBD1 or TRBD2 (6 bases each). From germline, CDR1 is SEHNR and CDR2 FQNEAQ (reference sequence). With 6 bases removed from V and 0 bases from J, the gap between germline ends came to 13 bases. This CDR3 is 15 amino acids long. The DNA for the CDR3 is TGTGCCAGCAGTCCCCGGGGGCCTAGCACAGATACGCAGTATTTT. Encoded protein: CASSPRGPSTDTQYF.

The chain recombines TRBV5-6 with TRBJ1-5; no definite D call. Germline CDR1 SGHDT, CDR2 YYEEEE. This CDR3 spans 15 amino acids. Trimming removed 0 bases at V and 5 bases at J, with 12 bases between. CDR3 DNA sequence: TGTGCCAGCAGCTTGGGGGGAGGACTCGATCAGCCCCAGCATTTT. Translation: CASSLGGGLDQPQHF.

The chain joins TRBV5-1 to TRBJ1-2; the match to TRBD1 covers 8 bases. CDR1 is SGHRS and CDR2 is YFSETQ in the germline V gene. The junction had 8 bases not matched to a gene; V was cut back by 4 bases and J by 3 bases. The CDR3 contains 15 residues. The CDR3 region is CASSGTGEGYYGYTF. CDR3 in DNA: TGCGCCAGCAGCGGGACAGGAGAGGGGTACTATGGCTACACCTTC.

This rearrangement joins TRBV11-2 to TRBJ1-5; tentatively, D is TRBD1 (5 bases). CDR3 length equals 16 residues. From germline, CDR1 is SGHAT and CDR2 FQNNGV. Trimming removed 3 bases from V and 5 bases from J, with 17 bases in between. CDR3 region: CASSLAGSSGDQPQHF. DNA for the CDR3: TGTGCCAGCAGCTTGGCAGGCTCGTCGGGGGATCAGCCCCAGCATTTT.

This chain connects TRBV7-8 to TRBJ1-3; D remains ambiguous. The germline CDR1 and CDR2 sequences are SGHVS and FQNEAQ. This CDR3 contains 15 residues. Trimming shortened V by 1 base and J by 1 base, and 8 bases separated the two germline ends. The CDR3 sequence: CASSLVGPSGNTIYF. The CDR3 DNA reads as TGTGCCAGCAGCTTAGTCGGTCCGTCTGGAAACACCATATATTTT.

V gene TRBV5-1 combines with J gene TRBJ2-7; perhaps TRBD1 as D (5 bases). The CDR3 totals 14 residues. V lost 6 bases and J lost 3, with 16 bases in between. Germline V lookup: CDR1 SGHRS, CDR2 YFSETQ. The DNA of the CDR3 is TGCGCCAGCACCCCCACGCCCCAGGGCTACGAGCAGTACTTC. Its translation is CASTPTPQGYEQYF.

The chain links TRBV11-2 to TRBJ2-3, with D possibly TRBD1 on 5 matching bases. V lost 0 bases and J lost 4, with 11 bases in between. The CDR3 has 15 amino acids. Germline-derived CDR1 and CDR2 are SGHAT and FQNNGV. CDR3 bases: TGTGCCAGCAGCTTAGATTCAGGGCGGCCAGATACGCAGTATTTT. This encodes CASSLDSGRPDTQYF.

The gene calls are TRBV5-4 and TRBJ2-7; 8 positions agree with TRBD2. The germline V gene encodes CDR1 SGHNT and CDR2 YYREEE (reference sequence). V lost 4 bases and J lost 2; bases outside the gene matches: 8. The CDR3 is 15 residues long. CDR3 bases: TGTGCCAGCAGCCCCGGGGGGGGGCTGGCCTACGAGCAGTACTTC. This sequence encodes CASSPGGGLAYEQYF. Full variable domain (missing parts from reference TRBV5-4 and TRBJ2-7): ETGVTQSPTHLIKTRGQQVTLRCSSQSGHNTVSWYQQALGQGPQFIFQYYREEENGRGNFPPRFSGLQFPNYSSELNVNALELDDSALYLCASSPGGGLAYEQYFGPGTRLTVT.

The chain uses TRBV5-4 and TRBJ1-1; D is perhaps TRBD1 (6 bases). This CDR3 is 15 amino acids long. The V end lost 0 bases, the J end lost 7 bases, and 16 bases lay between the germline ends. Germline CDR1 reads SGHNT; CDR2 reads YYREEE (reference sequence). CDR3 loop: CASSLAGTFGSEAFF. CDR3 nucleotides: TGTGCCAGCAGCTTGGCCGGGACATTCGGGAGTGAAGCTTTCTTT.

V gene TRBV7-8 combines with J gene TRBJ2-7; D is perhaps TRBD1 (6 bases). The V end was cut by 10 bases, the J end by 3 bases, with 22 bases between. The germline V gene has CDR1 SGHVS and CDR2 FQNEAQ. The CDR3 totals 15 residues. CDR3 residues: CAIVPPGQGLYEQYF. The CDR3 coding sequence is TGTGCCATTGTGCCCCCGGGACAAGGGCTCTACGAGCAGTACTTC.

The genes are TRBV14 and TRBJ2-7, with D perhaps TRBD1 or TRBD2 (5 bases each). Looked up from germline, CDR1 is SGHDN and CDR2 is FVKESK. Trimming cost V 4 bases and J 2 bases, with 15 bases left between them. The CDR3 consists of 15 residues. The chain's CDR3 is CASSRIGDPAYEQYF. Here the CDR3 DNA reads TGTGCCAGCAGCCGCATTGGGGACCCCGCCTACGAGCAGTACTTC. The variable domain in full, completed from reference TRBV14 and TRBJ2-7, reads EAGVTQFPSHSVIEKGQTVTLRCDPISGHDNLYWYRRVMGKEIKFLLHFVKESKQDESGMPNNRFLAERTGGTYSTLKVQPAELEDSGVYFCASSRIGDPAYEQYFGPGTRLTVT.

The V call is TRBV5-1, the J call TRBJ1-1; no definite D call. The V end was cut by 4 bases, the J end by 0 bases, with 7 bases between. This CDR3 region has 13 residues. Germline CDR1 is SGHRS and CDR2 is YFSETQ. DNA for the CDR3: TGCGCCAGCAGCGGGGTCTTGAACACTGAAGCTTTCTTT. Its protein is CASSGVLNTEAFF.

CDR3 coding DNA: TGTGCCAGCAGTGAATCCCTAGCTAGCGGGAGAAGCCACGAGCAGTACTTC. Amino acids: CASSESLASGRSHEQYF. This chain links TRBV25-1 with TRBJ2-7, with TRBD2 matching over 10 bases. With V trimmed by 1 base and J by 5 bases, 11 bases remained unmatched. The CDR3 is 17 residues long. The V gene's germline CDR1 is MGHDK and CDR2 SYGVNS.

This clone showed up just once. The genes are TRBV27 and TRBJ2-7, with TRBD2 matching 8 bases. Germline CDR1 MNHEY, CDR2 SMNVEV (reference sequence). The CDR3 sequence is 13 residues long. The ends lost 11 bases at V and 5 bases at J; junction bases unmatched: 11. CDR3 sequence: CAPRERETNEQYF. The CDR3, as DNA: TGTGCCCCTCGGGAGCGGGAGACCAACGAGCAGTACTTC.

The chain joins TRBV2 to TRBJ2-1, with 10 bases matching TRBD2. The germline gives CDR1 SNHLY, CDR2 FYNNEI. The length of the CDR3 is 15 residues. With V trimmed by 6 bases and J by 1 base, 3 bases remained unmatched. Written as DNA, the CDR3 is TGTGCCAGCAGCCGTAGCGGGGGGTCCTACAATGAGCAGTTCTTC. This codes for CASSRSGGSYNEQFF.

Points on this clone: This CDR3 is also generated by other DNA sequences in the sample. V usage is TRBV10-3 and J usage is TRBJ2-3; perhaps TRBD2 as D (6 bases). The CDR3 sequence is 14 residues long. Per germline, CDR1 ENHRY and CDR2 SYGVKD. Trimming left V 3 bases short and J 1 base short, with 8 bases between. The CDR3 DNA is TGTGCCATCAGTGACTCTAGCGGCACAGATACGCAGTATTTT. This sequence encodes CAISDSSGTDTQYF.

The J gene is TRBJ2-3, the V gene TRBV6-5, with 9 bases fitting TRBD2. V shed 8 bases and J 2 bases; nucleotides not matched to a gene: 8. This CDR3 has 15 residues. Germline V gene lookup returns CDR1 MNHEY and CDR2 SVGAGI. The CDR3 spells CASGGGGAVTDTQYF. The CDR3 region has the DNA TGTGCCAGCGGGGGCGGGGGGGCCGTCACAGATACGCAGTATTTT.

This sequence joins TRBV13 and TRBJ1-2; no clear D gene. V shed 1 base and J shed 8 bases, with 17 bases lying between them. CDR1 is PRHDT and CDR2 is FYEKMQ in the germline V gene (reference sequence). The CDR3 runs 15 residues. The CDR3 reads CASSLDPRQRLGYTF. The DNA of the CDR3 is TGTGCCAGCAGCTTAGACCCCCGCCAGAGGTTGGGCTACACCTTC.

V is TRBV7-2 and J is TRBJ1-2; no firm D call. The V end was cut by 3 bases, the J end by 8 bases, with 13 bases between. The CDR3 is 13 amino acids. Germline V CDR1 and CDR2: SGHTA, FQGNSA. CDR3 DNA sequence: TGTGCCAGCAGCTTCGACCGCGTGGGAGGCTACACCTTC. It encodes CASSFDRVGGYTF. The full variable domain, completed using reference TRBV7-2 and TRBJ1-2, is GAGVSQSPSNKVTEKGKDVELRCDPISGHTALYWYRQSLGQGLEFLIYFQGNSAPDKSGLPSDRFSAERTGGSVSTLTIQRTQQEDSAVYLCASSFDRVGGYTFGSGTRLTVV.

CDR3 coding DNA: TGTGCCAGCAGCGTGGGGACGAGACATGGCAACAATGAGCAGTTCTTC. It translates to CASSVGTRHGNNEQFF. The chain links TRBV9 to TRBJ2-1; D tentatively fits TRBD1 or TRBD2 (5 bases each). CDR1 and CDR2 (germline): SGDLS, YYNGEE. V shed 2 bases and J shed 5 bases, with 17 bases lying between them. The CDR3 has 16 residues. Combining the CDR3 with reference TRBV9 and TRBJ2-1 gives the whole variable domain DSGVTQTPKHLITATGQRVTLRCSPRSGDLSVYWYQQSLDQGLQFLIQYYNGEERAKGNILERFSAQQFPDLHSELNLSSLELGDSALYFCASSVGTRHGNNEQFFGPGTRLTVL.

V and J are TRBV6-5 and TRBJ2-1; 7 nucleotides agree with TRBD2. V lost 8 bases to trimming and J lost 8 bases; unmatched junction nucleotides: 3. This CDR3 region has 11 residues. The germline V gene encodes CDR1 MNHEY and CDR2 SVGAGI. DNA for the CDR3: TGTGCCAGCCACCGGGGGGATGAGCAGTTCTTC. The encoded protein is CASHRGDEQFF.